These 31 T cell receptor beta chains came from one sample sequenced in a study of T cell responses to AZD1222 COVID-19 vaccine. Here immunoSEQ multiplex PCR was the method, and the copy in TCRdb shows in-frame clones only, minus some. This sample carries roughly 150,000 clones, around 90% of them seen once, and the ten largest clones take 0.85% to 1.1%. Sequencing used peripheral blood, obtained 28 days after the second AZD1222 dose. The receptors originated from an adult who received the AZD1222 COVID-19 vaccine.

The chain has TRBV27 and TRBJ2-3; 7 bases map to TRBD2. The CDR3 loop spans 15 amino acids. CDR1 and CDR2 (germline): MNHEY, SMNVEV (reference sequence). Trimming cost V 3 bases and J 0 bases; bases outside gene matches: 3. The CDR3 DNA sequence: TGTGCCAGCAGTTTCGGGGGGTTTAGCACAGATACGCAGTATTTT. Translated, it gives CASSFGGFSTDTQYF.

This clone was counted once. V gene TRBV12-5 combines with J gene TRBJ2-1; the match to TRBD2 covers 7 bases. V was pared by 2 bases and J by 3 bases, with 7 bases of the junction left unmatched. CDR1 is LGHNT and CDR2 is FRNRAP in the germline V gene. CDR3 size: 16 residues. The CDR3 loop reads CASGLIPRGSYNEQFF. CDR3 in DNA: TGTGCTAGTGGTTTGATTCCGCGGGGGAGCTACAATGAGCAGTTCTTC.

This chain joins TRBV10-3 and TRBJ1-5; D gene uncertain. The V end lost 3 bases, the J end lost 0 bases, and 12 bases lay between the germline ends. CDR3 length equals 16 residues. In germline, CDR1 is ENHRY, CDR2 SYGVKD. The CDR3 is CAISEGGLYSNQPQHF. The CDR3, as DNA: TGTGCCATCAGTGAAGGAGGGCTCTATAGCAATCAGCCCCAGCATTTT.

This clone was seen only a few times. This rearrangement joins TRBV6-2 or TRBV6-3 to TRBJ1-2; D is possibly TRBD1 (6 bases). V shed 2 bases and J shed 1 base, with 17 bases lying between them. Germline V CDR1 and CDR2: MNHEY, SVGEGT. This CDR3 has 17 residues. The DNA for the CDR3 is TGTGCCAGCAGTTACGGGGGCAGACGAAGCGTTAACTATGGCTACACCTTC. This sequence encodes CASSYGGRRSVNYGYTF.

The CDR3 nucleotides are TGTGCCAGCAGCCTACCGACCCGGGACAGGGTTAACTATGGCTACACCTTC. Protein sequence: CASSLPTRDRVNYGYTF. The chain is built from TRBV11-2 and TRBJ1-2, with 9 bases lining up with TRBD1. Germline CDR1 SGHAT, CDR2 FQNNGV. The V segment lost 5 bases and the J segment 1 base; nucleotides outside the gene matches: 11. The CDR3 totals 17 residues. The entire variable domain, with the rest obtained from reference TRBV11-2 and TRBJ1-2, is as follows: EAGVAQSPRYKIIEKRQSVAFWCNPISGHATLYWYQQILGQGPKLLIQFQNNGVVDDSQLPKDRFSAERLKGVDSTLKIQPAKLEDSAVYLCASSLPTRDRVNYGYTFGSGTRLTVV.

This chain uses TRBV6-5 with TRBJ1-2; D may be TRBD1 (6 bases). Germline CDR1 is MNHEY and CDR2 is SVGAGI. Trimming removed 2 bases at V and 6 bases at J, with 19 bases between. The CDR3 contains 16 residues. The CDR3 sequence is CASSYVRLGARNGYTF. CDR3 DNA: TGTGCCAGCAGTTACGTTCGATTGGGGGCAAGGAATGGCTACACCTTC.

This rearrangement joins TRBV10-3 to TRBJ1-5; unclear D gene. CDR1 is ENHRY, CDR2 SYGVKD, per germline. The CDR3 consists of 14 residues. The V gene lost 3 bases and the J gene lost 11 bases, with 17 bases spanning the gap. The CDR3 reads CAISEEGLGLAQHF. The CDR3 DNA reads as TGTGCCATCAGTGAAGAAGGGCTAGGCCTTGCCCAGCATTTT.

The CDR3 protein is CASSSSRGSGNTIYF. The CDR3 DNA reads TGCGCCAGCAGTTCAAGCCGGGGTTCTGGAAACACCATATATTTT. This chain uses TRBV4-3 with TRBJ1-3, with D uncertain. The CDR3 is 15 residues long. CDR1 and CDR2 (germline): LGHNA, YSLEER. With 6 bases removed from V and 1 base from J, the gap between germline ends came to 13 bases.

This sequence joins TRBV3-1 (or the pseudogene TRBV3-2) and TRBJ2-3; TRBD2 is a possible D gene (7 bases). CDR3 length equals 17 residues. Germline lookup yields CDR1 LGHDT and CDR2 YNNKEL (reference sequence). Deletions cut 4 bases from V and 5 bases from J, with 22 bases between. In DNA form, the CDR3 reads TGTGCCAGCAGCCGACCACTGGGGGGGCCCCACGGAGATACGCAGTATTTT. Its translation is CASSRPLGGPHGDTQYF.

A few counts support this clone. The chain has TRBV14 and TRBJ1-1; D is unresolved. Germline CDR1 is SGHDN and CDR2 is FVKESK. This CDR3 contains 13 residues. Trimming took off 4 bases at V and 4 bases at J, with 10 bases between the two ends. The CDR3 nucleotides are TGTGCCAGCAGCCCTGAAATTCTCACTGAAGCTTTCTTT. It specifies CASSPEILTEAFF. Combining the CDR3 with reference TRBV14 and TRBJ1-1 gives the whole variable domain EAGVTQFPSHSVIEKGQTVTLRCDPISGHDNLYWYRRVMGKEIKFLLHFVKESKQDESGMPNNRFLAERTGGTYSTLKVQPAELEDSGVYFCASSPEILTEAFFGQGTRLTVV.

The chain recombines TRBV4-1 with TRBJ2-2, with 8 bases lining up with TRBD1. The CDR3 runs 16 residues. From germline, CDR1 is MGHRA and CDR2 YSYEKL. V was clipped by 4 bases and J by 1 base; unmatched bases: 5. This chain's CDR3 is CASSPHRGVNTGELFF. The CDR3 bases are TGCGCCAGCAGCCCTCACAGGGGGGTGAACACCGGGGAGCTGTTTTTT.

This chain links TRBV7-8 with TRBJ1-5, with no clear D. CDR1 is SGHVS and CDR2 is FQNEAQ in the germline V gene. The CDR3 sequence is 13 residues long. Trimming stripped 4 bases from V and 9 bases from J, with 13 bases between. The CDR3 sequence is CASSSDQGAPQHF. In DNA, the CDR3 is TGTGCCAGCAGCTCCGATCAAGGTGCGCCCCAGCATTTT. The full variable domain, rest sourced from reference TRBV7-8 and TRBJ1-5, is GAGVSQSPRYKVAKRGQDVALRCDPISGHVSLFWYQQALGQGPEFLTYFQNEAQLDKSGLPSDRFFAERPEGSVSTLKIQRTQQEDSAVYLCASSSDQGAPQHFGDGTRLSIL.

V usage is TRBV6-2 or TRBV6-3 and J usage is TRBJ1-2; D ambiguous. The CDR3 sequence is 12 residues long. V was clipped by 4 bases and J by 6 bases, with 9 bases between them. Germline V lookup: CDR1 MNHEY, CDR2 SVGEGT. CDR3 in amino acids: CASSFPADGYTF. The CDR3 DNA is TGTGCCAGCAGTTTCCCTGCGGATGGCTACACCTTC.

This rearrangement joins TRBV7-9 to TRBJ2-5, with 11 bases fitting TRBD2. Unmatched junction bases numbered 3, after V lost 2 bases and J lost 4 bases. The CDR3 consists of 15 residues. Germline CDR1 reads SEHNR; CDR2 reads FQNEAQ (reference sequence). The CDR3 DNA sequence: TGTGCCAGCAGCTTAAGACTAGCGGGGACAGAGACCCAGTACTTC. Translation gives CASSLRLAGTETQYF.

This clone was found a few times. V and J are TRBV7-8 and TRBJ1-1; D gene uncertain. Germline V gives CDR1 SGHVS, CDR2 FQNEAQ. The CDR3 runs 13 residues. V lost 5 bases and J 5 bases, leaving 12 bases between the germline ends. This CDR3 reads CASSPGRGTEAFF. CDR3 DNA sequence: TGTGCCAGCAGCCCGGGGAGAGGGACTGAAGCTTTCTTT.

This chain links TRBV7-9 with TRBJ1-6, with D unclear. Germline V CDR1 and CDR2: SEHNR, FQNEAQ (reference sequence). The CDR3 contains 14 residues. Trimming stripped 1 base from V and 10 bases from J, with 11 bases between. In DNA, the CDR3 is TGTGCCAGCAGCTTAGTTGGGCTAGGATCACCCCTCCACTTT. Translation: CASSLVGLGSPLHF.

In DNA form, the CDR3 reads TGTGCCAGCAGCTTAATTCGACACCCTGAGAATGAGCAGTTCTTC. Translation: CASSLIRHPENEQFF. The chain recombines TRBV7-2 with TRBJ2-1; D is uncertain. The CDR3 contains 15 residues. From germline, CDR1 is SGHTA and CDR2 FQGNSA. With 2 bases removed from V and 7 bases from J, the gap between germline ends came to 15 bases.

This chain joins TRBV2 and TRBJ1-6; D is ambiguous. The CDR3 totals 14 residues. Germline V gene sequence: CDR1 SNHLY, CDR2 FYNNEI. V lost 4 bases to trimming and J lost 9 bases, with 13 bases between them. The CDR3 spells CASSGDSLGSPLHF. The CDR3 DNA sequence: TGTGCCAGCAGTGGAGACTCCTTGGGTTCACCCCTCCACTTT.

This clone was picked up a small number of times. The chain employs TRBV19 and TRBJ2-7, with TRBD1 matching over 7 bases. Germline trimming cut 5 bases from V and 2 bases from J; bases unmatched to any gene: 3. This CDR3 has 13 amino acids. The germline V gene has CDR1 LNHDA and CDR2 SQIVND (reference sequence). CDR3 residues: CASSGTATYEQYF. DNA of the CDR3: TGTGCCAGTAGTGGGACAGCGACCTACGAGCAGTACTTC.

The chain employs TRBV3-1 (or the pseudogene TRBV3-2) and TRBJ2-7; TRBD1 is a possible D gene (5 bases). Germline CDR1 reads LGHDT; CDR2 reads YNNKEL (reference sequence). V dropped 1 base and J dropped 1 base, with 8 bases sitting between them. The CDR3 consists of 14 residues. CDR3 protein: CASSQGGASYEQYF. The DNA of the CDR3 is TGTGCCAGCAGCCAAGGGGGCGCTTCCTACGAGCAGTACTTC.

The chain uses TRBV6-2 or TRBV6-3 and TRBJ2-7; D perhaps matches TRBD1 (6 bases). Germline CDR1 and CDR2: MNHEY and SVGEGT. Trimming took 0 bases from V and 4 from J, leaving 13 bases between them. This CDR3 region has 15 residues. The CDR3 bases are TGTGCCAGCAGTTACTCGGGGGCGAGCTCTTACGAGCAGTACTTC. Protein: CASSYSGASSYEQYF.

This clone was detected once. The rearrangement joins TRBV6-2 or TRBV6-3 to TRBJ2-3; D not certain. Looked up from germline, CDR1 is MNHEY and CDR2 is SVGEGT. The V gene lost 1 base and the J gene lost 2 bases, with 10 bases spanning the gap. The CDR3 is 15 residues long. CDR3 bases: TGTGCCAGCAGTTACTGGCAGGAGATCACAGATACGCAGTATTTT. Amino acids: CASSYWQEITDTQYF.

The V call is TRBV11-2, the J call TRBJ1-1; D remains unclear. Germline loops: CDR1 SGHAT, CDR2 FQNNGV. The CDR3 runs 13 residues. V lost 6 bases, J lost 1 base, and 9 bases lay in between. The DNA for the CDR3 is TGTGCCAGCAGTCCAGTGTCGAACACTGAAGCTTTCTTT. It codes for CASSPVSNTEAFF.

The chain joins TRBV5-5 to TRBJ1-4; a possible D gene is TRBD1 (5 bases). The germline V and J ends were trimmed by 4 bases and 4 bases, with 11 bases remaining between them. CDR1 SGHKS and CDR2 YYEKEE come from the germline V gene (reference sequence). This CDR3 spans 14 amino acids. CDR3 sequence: CASSVRAVNEKLFF. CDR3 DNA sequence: TGTGCCAGCAGCGTCAGGGCCGTTAATGAAAAACTGTTTTTT. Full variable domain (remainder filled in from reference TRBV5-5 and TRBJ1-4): DAGVTQSPTHLIKTRGQQVTLRCSPISGHKSVSWYQQVLGQGPQFIFQYYEKEERGRGNFPDRFSARQFPNYSSELNVNALLLGDSALYLCASSVRAVNEKLFFGSGTQLSVL.

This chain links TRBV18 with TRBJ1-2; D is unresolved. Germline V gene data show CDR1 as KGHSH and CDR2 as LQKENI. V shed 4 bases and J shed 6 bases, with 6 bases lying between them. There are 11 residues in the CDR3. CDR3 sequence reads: CASSQGDGYTF. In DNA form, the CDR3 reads TGTGCCAGCTCACAAGGCGATGGCTACACCTTC.

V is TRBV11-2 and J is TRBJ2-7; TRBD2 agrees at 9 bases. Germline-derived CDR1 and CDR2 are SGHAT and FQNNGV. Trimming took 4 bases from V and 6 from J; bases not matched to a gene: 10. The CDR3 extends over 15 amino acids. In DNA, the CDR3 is TGTGCCAGCAGCTCAATGGGCGGGGGGGCTTCCGAGCAGTACTTC. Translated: CASSSMGGGASEQYF.

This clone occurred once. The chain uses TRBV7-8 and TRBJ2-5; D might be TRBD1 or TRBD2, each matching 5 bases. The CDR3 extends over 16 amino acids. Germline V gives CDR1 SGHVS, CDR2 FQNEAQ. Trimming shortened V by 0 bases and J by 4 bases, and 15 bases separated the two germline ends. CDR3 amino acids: CASSLANRHEGETQYF. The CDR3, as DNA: TGTGCCAGCAGCTTAGCGAACAGGCACGAGGGAGAGACCCAGTACTTC.

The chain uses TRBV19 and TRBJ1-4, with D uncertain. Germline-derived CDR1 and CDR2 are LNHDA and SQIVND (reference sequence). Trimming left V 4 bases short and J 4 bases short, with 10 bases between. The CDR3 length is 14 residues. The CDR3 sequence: CASSRRWSNEKLFF. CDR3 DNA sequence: TGTGCCAGTAGTAGGAGGTGGAGTAATGAAAAACTGTTTTTT. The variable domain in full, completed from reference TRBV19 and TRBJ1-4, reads DGGITQSPKYLFRKEGQNVTLSCEQNLNHDAMYWYRQDPGQGLRLIYYSQIVNDFQKGDIAEGYSVSREKKESFPLTVTSAQKNPTAFYLCASSRRWSNEKLFFGSGTQLSVL.

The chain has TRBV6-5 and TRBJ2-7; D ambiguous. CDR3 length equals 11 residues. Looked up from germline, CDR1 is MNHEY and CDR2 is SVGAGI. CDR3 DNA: TGTGCGGTGGGTTTCTCCTACGAGCAGTACTTC. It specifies CAVGFSYEQYF.

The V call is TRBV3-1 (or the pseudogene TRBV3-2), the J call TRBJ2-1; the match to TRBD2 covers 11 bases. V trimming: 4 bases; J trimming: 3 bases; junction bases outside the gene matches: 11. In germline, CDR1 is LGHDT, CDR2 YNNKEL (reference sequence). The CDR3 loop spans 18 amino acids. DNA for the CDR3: TGTGCCAGCAGCCCGACCCCCGTAGCGGGGGGGATCTACAATGAGCAGTTCTTC. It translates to CASSPTPVAGGIYNEQFF.

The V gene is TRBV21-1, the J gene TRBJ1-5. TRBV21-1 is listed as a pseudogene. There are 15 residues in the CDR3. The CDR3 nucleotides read TGTGCCAGCAGCAAAGGTCCTAGTAGCAATCAGCCCCAGCATTTT. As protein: CASSKGPSSNQPQHF.